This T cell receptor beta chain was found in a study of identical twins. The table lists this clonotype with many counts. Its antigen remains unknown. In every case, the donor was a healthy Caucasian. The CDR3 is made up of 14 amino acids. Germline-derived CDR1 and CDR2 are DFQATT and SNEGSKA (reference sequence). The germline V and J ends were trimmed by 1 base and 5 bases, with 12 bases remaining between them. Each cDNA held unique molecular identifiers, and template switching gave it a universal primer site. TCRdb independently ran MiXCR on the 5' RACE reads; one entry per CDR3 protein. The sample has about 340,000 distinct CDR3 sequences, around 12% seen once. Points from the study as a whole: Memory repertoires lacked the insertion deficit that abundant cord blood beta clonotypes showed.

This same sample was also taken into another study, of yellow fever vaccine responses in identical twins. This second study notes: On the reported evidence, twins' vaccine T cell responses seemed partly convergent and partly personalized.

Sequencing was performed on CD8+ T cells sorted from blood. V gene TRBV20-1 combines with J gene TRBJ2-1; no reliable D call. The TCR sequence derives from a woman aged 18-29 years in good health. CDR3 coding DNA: TGCAGTGCTAGAGCCCCGGAAACTGACAATGAGCAGTTCTTC. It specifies CSARAPETDNEQFF.